This T cell receptor (beta chain) comes out of a study of blood T cell repertoires in COVID-19. Across the study: Some COVID-19 samples were acute and others convalescent; all came from the United States, Italy and Spain. Nucleic acid was either cDNA or gDNA, and it came from T cells, B-cell-depleted T cells, or PBMCs.

Per the authors' pipeline: Using reference gene primer amplification, nucleated cell counts were estimated. The table came from immunoSEQ multiplex PCR; TCRdb's copy has only in-frame clones and leaves some out. The V and J calls and clone size are taken from that table; D and trimming were inferred from the DNA. Among 60,000 to 80,000 clones listed, 88% were seen once. The specimen was peripheral blood. This clonotype was sampled from a human donor in a cohort sampled during active COVID-19.

The CDR3: CASSQVTTSPYFEQYF. The CDR3 DNA reads as TGCGCCAGCAGCCAAGTCACGACTAGCCCCTACTTCGAGCAGTACTTC. The chain links TRBV4-1 to TRBJ2-7, with 7 bases that match TRBD2. Germline V gene lookup returns CDR1 MGHRA and CDR2 YSYEKL. The CDR3 totals 16 residues. J gave up 6 bases and V 1 base, and 12 bases lay outside the gene matches.